The next 18 T cell receptor beta chains were all read from a single sample in a study of T cells in Graves' hyperthyroidism and ophthalmopathy. Regions amplified from RNA transcripts were the TCR beta CDR3 regions. HTBI primers were employed in a first-round RT-PCR of the TCR CDR3. TCRdb called the multiplex PCR reads again in MiXCR, with one record for every CDR3 protein. The data contain approximately 330,000 distinct CDR3 sequences, roughly 13% of them singletons. The source material was blood. These receptors all come from a middle-aged woman with Graves' ophthalmopathy.

At least ten counts were recorded for this clonotype. The gene calls are TRBV27 and TRBJ2-3; D call uncertain. The CDR3 sequence is 16 residues long. The V and J ends lost 0 bases and 3 bases respectively, with 13 bases between them. CDR1 is MNHEY and CDR2 is SMNVEV in the germline V gene (reference sequence). This CDR3 is CASSLSRSLKTDTQYF. CDR3 sequence (DNA): TGTGCCAGCAGTTTATCTAGGTCTCTTAAGACAGATACGCAGTATTTT.

The rearrangement uses TRBV19 and TRBJ1-1; D uncertain. Trimming removed 3 bases at V and 11 bases at J, with 22 bases between. From germline, CDR1 is LNHDA and CDR2 SQIVND (reference sequence). This CDR3 has 15 residues. As DNA, the CDR3 is TGTGCCAGTAGTATCGAAGGGAACCCTTGGAGTTTGGCTTTCTTT. It translates to CASSIEGNPWSLAFF.

The V and J genes are TRBV6-1 and TRBJ1-3; D uncertain. From germline, CDR1 is MNHNS and CDR2 SASEGT. The V and J ends lost 3 bases and 7 bases respectively, with 16 bases between them. There are 15 residues in the CDR3. The CDR3 protein is CASSDLIGQWNTIYF. As DNA, the CDR3 is TGTGCCAGCAGTGACCTAATCGGGCAATGGAACACCATATATTTT.

This clonotype was picked up a small number of times. The rearrangement joins TRBV7-9 to TRBJ1-6, with 8 bases lining up with TRBD1. This CDR3 has 14 residues. Trimming at V came to 3 bases and at J to 10 bases, leaving 5 bases not matched to a gene. Germline values: CDR1 SEHNR, CDR2 FQNEAQ (reference sequence). CDR3 sequence reads: CASSFQGAGSPLHF. CDR3 bases: TGTGCCAGCAGCTTTCAGGGGGCAGGGTCACCCCTCCACTTT. Using reference TRBV7-9 and TRBJ1-6 for the parts outside the CDR3, the full variable domain is DTGVSQNPRHKITKRGQNVTFRCDPISEHNRLYWYRQTLGQGPEFLTYFQNEAQLEKSRLLSDRFSAERPKGSFSTLEIQRTEQGDSAMYLCASSFQGAGSPLHFGNGTRLTVT.

The rearrangement links TRBV5-1 to TRBJ2-5, with D tentatively TRBD1 (6 bases). The germline gives CDR1 SGHRS, CDR2 YFSETQ. V was clipped by 3 bases and J by 5 bases, with 17 bases between them. The CDR3 covers 15 residues. Written as DNA, the CDR3 is TGCGCCAGCAGCTCCCGACAGGCCGCCACGGAGACCCAGTACTTC. Translation gives CASSSRQAATETQYF. The entire variable domain, with the rest obtained from reference TRBV5-1 and TRBJ2-5, is as follows: KAGVTQTPRYLIKTRGQQVTLSCSPISGHRSVSWYQQTPGQGLQFLFEYFSETQRNKGNFPGRFSGRQFSNSRSEMNVSTLELGDSALYLCASSSRQAATETQYFGPGTRLLVL.

This clonotype was seen ten or more times. The rearrangement links TRBV12-3 or TRBV12-4 to TRBJ1-2; TRBD1 aligns across 9 bases. This CDR3 comprises 15 residues. Trimming took 5 bases from V and 1 from J; bases not matched to a gene: 5. CDR3 coding DNA: TGTGCCAGCAGTCAGGGGACAGGGAGTAACTATGGCTACACCTTC. Its translation is CASSQGTGSNYGYTF.

In its sample, this clonotype was seen many times. This chain joins TRBV29-1 and TRBJ2-7; no clear D gene. The V gene's germline CDR1 is SQVTM and CDR2 ANQGSEA. V lost 4 bases and J lost 0, with 10 bases in between. The CDR3 length is 13 residues. In DNA, the CDR3 is TGCAGCGTTGGTGCTGAGGCCTCCTACGAGCAGTACTTC. This gives the protein CSVGAEASYEQYF.

This chain uses TRBV5-6 with TRBJ1-1; D is uncertain. The length of the CDR3 is 14 residues. Trimming shortened V by 4 bases and J by 6 bases, and 16 bases separated the two germline ends. Germline V lookup: CDR1 SGHDT, CDR2 YYEEEE. The CDR3 here is CASSPPFGRAEAFF. The CDR3 DNA sequence: TGTGCCAGCAGCCCCCCGTTCGGTAGGGCTGAAGCTTTCTTT. Looking up the rest from reference TRBV5-6 and TRBJ1-1 gives the full variable domain: DAGVTQSPTHLIKTRGQQVTLRCSPKSGHDTVSWYQQALGQGPQFIFQYYEEEERQRGNFPDRFSGHQFPNYSSELNVNALLLGDSALYLCASSPPFGRAEAFFGQGTRLTVV.

This clonotype has ten or more counts. V gene TRBV29-1 combines with J gene TRBJ2-7; D is unresolved. The germline V gene encodes CDR1 SQVTM and CDR2 ANQGSEA. V was clipped by 4 bases and J by 5 bases, with 15 bases between them. This CDR3 has 13 residues. The chain's CDR3 is CSVVGQPVDEQYF. CDR3 DNA sequence: TGCAGCGTTGTTGGGCAGCCTGTCGACGAGCAGTACTTC.

In its sample, this clonotype was seen many times. This chain links TRBV27 with TRBJ1-1; 7 bases line up with TRBD1. V lost 3 bases, J lost 6 bases, and 10 bases stayed unmatched. There are 15 residues in the CDR3. Germline CDR1 is MNHEY and CDR2 is SMNVEV (reference sequence). The CDR3 bases are TGTGCCAGCAGTTTTGCGGTACAGGGGAGGTCTGAAGCTTTCTTT. Its translation: CASSFAVQGRSEAFF.

This clonotype was counted a few times. The chain is built from TRBV4-2 and TRBJ1-4, with D hard to call. V dropped 0 bases and J dropped 8 bases, with 10 bases sitting between them. The CDR3 is 14 residues long. Germline values: CDR1 LGHNA, CDR2 YNFKEQ. The CDR3 sequence is CASSQDRQREKLFF. CDR3 DNA sequence: TGTGCCAGCAGCCAAGATCGGCAGAGAGAAAAACTGTTTTTT.

The chain employs TRBV10-3 and TRBJ1-5, with TRBD1 as a possible D gene (6 bases). With 0 bases removed from V and 0 bases from J, the gap between germline ends came to 15 bases. Per the germline V gene, CDR1 is ENHRY and CDR2 is SYGVKD. CDR3 length equals 18 residues. The CDR3 reads CAISESQDPRGSNQPQHF. Here the CDR3 DNA reads TGTGCCATCAGTGAGTCCCAGGACCCCAGGGGTAGCAATCAGCCCCAGCATTTT.

Comments on this clonotype: The CDR3 carries no conserved terminal phenylalanine or tryptophan, so it likely arises from a read error. This sequence joins TRBV6-9 and TRBJ2-3, with a weak D call TRBD2 (6 bases). Germline-derived CDR1 and CDR2 are MNHGY and SVAAGI. The CDR3 consists of 17 residues. V gave up 4 bases and J gave up 2 bases, with 19 bases separating them. Here the CDR3 reads CASSSTGPLATTDTQYS. The CDR3 nucleotides read TGTGCCAGCAGTTCAACTGGGCCCCTAGCGACCACAGATACGCAGTATTCT.

The chain has TRBV18 and TRBJ1-1; the D is unclear. This CDR3 has 12 amino acids. Germline V gene lookup returns CDR1 KGHSH and CDR2 LQKENI. The V gene lost 6 bases and the J gene lost 4 bases, with 9 bases spanning the gap. The CDR3 is CASSPPGTEAFF. CDR3 DNA: TGTGCCAGCTCCCCGCCGGGCACTGAAGCTTTCTTT.

The table lists this clonotype with a few counts. This rearrangement joins TRBV9 to TRBJ2-1; a possible D gene is TRBD2 (7 bases). CDR3 length equals 16 residues. Per germline, CDR1 SGDLS and CDR2 YYNGEE. The V end lost 3 bases, the J end lost 0 bases, and 13 bases lay between the germline ends. CDR3 in DNA: TGTGCCAGCAGCGAGGGAGGGGGGGGCTCCTACAATGAGCAGTTCTTC. It is translated as CASSEGGGGSYNEQFF.

In this sample, this clonotype turned up a few times. The genes are TRBV4-1 and TRBJ1-5; 9 positions agree with TRBD1. CDR3 length: 16 amino acids. Germline lookup yields CDR1 MGHRA and CDR2 YSYEKL. V was pared by 4 bases and J by 1 base, with 5 bases of the junction left unmatched. CDR3 nucleotide sequence: TGCGCCAGCAGCCGCACACAGGGGGCGAGCAATCAGCCCCAGCATTTT. Encoded protein: CASSRTQGASNQPQHF.

This clonotype was seen more than once but under ten times. In DNA, the CDR3 is TGTGCCAGCAGTTCTTCATCGGGACAGACCTACGAGCAGTACTTC. Protein sequence: CASSSSSGQTYEQYF. The rearrangement links TRBV27 to TRBJ2-7; TRBD1 matches at 7 bases. J was trimmed by 2 bases and V by 4 bases; bases with no gene match: 8. Germline V CDR1 and CDR2: MNHEY, SMNVEV (reference sequence). This CDR3 contains 15 residues.

The CDR3 nucleotides are TGTGCCAGCAGTCCACGGACTAGCGGGAGAGGTCCAGATACGCAGTATTTT. Its translation is CASSPRTSGRGPDTQYF. The chain recombines TRBV6-1 with TRBJ2-3; 13 nucleotides line up with TRBD2. CDR1 and CDR2 from the germline V gene are MNHNS and SASEGT. This CDR3 spans 17 amino acids. J gave up 4 bases and V 5 bases, and 9 bases lay outside the gene matches.